This paragraph covers one T cell receptor (beta chain) sequence. Its antigen specificity is not known. No much larger clone is present one base from it, and per-base qualities are unavailable. The record originates from a study of T cell responses to AZD1222 COVID-19 vaccine (dated by TCRdb to the early 2020s). Looking at the study overall: AZD1222 recipients whose second dose came at about 4 weeks and those whose second dose came at about 12 weeks were combined into one group, since spike-specific TCR depth and breadth did not differ between the two schedules. A total of 230 to 250 trial participants underwent TCR sequencing, of whom roughly 210 had received two doses of AZD1222 and roughly 26 had received two doses of the MenACWY control vaccine. Trial participants were enrolled by age into 18-55, 56-69 and 70-plus year subgroups, with roughly 150, 30 and 60 TCR-sequenced participants respectively. What the authors observed across the whole study: Because no day 14 peak-response samples were available, the repertoires could be characterized only after the peak T cell response. A significant rise in spike-specific TCR breadth and depth was observed after two AZD1222 doses relative to day 0 and relative to MenACWY recipients. Participants were mostly white British, with more females than males. The authors suggested clonal diversity may have been underestimated. Conclusions about previously exposed vaccinees were limited because only a handful of AZD1222 recipients were SARS-CoV-2 seropositive at baseline. In the small 56-69-year group, the increase in depth fell short of significance, most likely because of low power. The whole spike protein was spanned by vaccine-associated CD4 TCRs, and dominant responses were seen in regions 160-218 and 743-854. Epitopes outside the regions mutated in the B.1.351 and B.1.1.7 variants were reportedly recognized by nearly half of the unique spike-specific TCRs.

Interpreted using the paper, the time point label stands for: baseline before first vaccination. The vaccinee samples were drawn from two UK trials, COV001 and COV002, one of which was a single-blind randomized controlled phase 2/3 trial testing AZD1222 (ChAdOx1 nCoV-19) in healthy adults. For TCRbeta chain sequencing, PBMC samples from trial participants were taken at day 0 and at day 28 after the second dose. The CDR3 regions of human TCRbeta chains were analyzed by immunosequencing. The study's processing was this. Repertoire TCRs were matched against a reference library of SARS-CoV-2-specific TCRs generated with the MIRA antigen-specificity platform. Breadth was defined as the fraction of unique TCRs that were SARS-CoV-2-associated. Depth was defined as the fraction of total T cells that were SARS-CoV-2-associated. Each spike-specific TCR was assigned to its reactive spike region and to a CD4 or CD8 class using the MIRA data. Log10-transformed breadth and depth values were compared by one-way ANOVA with Sidak's multiple comparisons tests. TCRdb obtained this table from immuneACCESS and retained in-frame rearrangements with V and J assigned. These tables miss some clones; where compared with another copy, unresolved V genes account for less than half of the shortfall, and the remainder is unexplained. Clone size and V and J calls were adopted from that table, with D and trimming inferred from the DNA. Counted in this sample were under 200,000 clones; roughly 93% of them appeared once. The top ten hold over 0.85% of the sample.

CDR3 length: 15 amino acids, cysteine to phenylalanine. Only the CDR3 part of the read is kept: 45 bases, read in frame from the first base. According to the germline V gene, CDR1 reads KGHSH and CDR2 reads LQKENI. The V end loses 5 bases and the J end loses 1 base, and a stretch of 14 bases separates them. The sequence links TRBV18 to TRBJ1-1, with a tentative D gene TRBD1 over 5 matching bases. Material: peripheral blood, obtained on day 0 of AZD1222 vaccination. The clonotype originates from an adult in good health. For the CDR3, the sequence is CASSITGGENTEAFF. The DNA sequence is TGTGCCAGCTCAATCACGGGAGGGGAGAACACTGAAGCTTTCTTT. Outside the CDR3, residues come from the reference TRBV18 and TRBJ1-1 proteins, so the full variable domain is: NAGVMQNPRHLVRRRGQEARLRCSPMKGHSHVYWYRQLPEEGLKFMVYLQKENIIDESGMPKERFSAEFPKEGPSILRIQQVVRGDSAAYFCASSITGGENTEAFFGQGTRLTVV.